These 10 T cell receptor beta chains were sequenced from one sample in a study of T cell responses to AZD1222 COVID-19 vaccine. The data were produced by immunoSEQ multiplex PCR, yet TCRdb's version contains in-frame clones alone and is incomplete. Of around 100,000 clones in the sample, over 90% were seen once. This material consisted of peripheral blood, taken on day 0 of AZD1222 vaccination. These TCRs come from an adult in good health.

The CDR3 reads CASQLTGGSVTF. For the CDR3, the DNA is TGTGCCAGCCAATTGACAGGGGGTAGTGTGACCTTC. This sequence joins TRBV6-5 and TRBJ1-2, with 9 positions matching TRBD1. V trimming: 8 bases; J trimming: 14 bases; junction bases outside the gene matches: 12. The CDR3 consists of 12 residues. CDR1 is MNHEY and CDR2 is SVGAGI in the germline V gene.

The chain employs TRBV3-1 (or the pseudogene TRBV3-2) and TRBJ2-7; perhaps TRBD1 as D (5 bases). The V end lost 4 bases, the J end lost 0 bases, and 19 bases lay between the germline ends. Looked up from germline, CDR1 is LGHDT and CDR2 is YNNKEL (reference sequence). The CDR3 has 17 residues. Here the CDR3 reads CASSLWNGAANSYEQYF. The CDR3 DNA is TGTGCCAGCAGCCTCTGGAATGGGGCGGCCAACTCCTACGAGCAGTACTTC.

This chain joins TRBV7-3 and TRBJ2-7, with a tentative D call TRBD1 (5 bases). This CDR3 contains 13 residues. V was trimmed by 1 base and J by 6 bases, leaving 10 bases between them. The germline gives CDR1 SGHTA, CDR2 FQGTGA. This chain's CDR3 is CASSLNQGSEQYF. As DNA, the CDR3 is TGTGCCAGCAGCTTAAACCAGGGCTCCGAGCAGTACTTC.

V usage is TRBV6-1 and J usage is TRBJ2-7; D may be TRBD1 (7 bases). The CDR3 is 14 amino acids. V was clipped by 0 bases and J by 3 bases, with 9 bases between them. Germline V gives CDR1 MNHNS, CDR2 SASEGT. In DNA form, the CDR3 reads TGTGCCAGCAGTGAAGCGCAGGGGGGCTACGAGCAGTACTTC. Amino acids: CASSEAQGGYEQYF.

The chain links TRBV7-8 to TRBJ2-5; D call uncertain. V gave up 4 bases and J gave up 3 bases, with 12 bases separating them. CDR3 size: 14 residues. Per germline, CDR1 SGHVS and CDR2 FQNEAQ. The CDR3 protein is CASSYAGFEETQYF. The CDR3, as DNA: TGTGCCAGCAGCTACGCAGGTTTTGAAGAGACCCAGTACTTC.

The V gene is TRBV18, the J gene TRBJ2-1, with TRBD1 identical over 10 bases. Losses at the gene ends were 2 bases for V and 10 bases for J; bases not matched to a gene: 11. This CDR3 spans 16 amino acids. From germline, CDR1 is KGHSH and CDR2 LQKENI. The CDR3 loop is CASSPGKGTGVVEQFF. CDR3 sequence (DNA): TGTGCCAGCTCACCAGGAAAGGGGACAGGGGTTGTCGAGCAGTTCTTC.

This chain connects TRBV7-2 to TRBJ2-7; TRBD1 might be the D (6 bases). The CDR3 runs to 14 residues. V lost 1 base and J 7 bases, leaving 14 bases between the germline ends. Germline V gene lookup returns CDR1 SGHTA and CDR2 FQGNSA. The CDR3 sequence is CASSLGDTWGEQYF. CDR3 coding DNA: TGTGCCAGCAGCTTAGGGGACACCTGGGGGGAGCAGTACTTC.

J is TRBJ2-3 and V is TRBV9; D gene uncertain. V lost 0 bases to trimming and J lost 3 bases, with 8 bases between them. In germline, CDR1 is SGDLS, CDR2 YYNGEE. The CDR3 extends over 14 amino acids. The CDR3: CASSVETETDTQYF. The CDR3 DNA follows: TGTGCCAGCAGCGTAGAAACGGAAACAGATACGCAGTATTTT.

This chain uses TRBV10-3 with TRBJ2-6; D may be TRBD2 (5 bases). The V end lost 8 bases, the J end lost 0 bases, and 8 bases lay between the germline ends. Germline-derived CDR1 and CDR2 are ENHRY and SYGVKD. This CDR3 region has 14 residues. The chain's CDR3 is CAIAGDSGANVLTF. The CDR3 DNA sequence: TGTGCCATCGCCGGGGACTCTGGGGCCAACGTCCTGACTTTC.

The chain has TRBV2 and TRBJ2-3; 11 bases are a match to TRBD2. CDR1 is SNHLY, CDR2 FYNNEI, per germline. J was trimmed by 5 bases and V by 8 bases; bases with no gene match: 18. This CDR3 spans 18 amino acids. DNA of the CDR3: TGTGCCAGCCTGATGGGAGGGCTAGCGGGAGGCCGTAAAGATACGCAGTATTTT. Translation gives CASLMGGLAGGRKDTQYF.